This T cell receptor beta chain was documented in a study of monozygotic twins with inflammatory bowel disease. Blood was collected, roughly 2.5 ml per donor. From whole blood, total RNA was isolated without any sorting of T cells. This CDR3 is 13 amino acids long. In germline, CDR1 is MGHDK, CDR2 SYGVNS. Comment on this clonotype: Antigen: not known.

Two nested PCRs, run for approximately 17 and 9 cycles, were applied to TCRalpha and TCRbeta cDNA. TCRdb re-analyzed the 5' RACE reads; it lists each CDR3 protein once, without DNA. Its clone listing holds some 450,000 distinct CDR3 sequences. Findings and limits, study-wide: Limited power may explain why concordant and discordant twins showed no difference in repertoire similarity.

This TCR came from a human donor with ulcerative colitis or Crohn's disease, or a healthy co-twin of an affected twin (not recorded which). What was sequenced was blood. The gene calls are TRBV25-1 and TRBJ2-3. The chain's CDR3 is CASSEFGTDTQYF.